The 3 T cell receptor beta chains given below trace back to one sample, sequenced in a study of blood T cell repertoires in COVID-19. The table came from immunoSEQ multiplex PCR; TCRdb's copy has only in-frame clones and leaves some out. Seen here are more than 200,000 clones, roughly 86% observed once, and the top ten hold about 1.6%. The source material was PBMCs or T cells enriched from blood (not recorded which). All receptors derive from a woman between 50 and 59 years old who had recovered from COVID-19.

The V call is TRBV19, the J call TRBJ2-2; TRBD2 is a possible D gene (5 bases). Germline V CDR1 and CDR2: LNHDA, SQIVND (reference sequence). CDR3 length equals 15 residues. Trimming left V 9 bases short and J 4 bases short, with 18 bases between. CDR3 DNA: TGTGCCAGCAGGATTTTCGGGGTTGGCACCGGGGAGCTGTTTTTT. Its protein product is CASRIFGVGTGELFF.

The J gene is TRBJ2-3, the V gene TRBV2; 8 bases map to TRBD2. The V gene end was trimmed by 8 bases and the J gene end by 4 bases; junction bases not matched to a gene: 8. The CDR3 has 14 amino acids. Per the germline V gene, CDR1 is SNHLY and CDR2 is FYNNEI. CDR3 region: CASLLAENSDTQYF. The CDR3 bases are TGTGCCAGCCTACTAGCGGAGAACTCAGATACGCAGTATTTT.

The chain links TRBV9 to TRBJ2-7; 10 bases align to TRBD1. V trimming: 3 bases; J trimming: 3 bases; junction bases outside the gene matches: 3. The CDR3 consists of 14 residues. Germline CDR1 is SGDLS and CDR2 is YYNGEE. CDR3 protein: CASSAGQGVYEQYF. In DNA form, the CDR3 reads TGTGCCAGCAGCGCCGGACAGGGGGTCTACGAGCAGTACTTC.